This is a list of T cell receptor beta chains from one sample in a study of T cell responses to AZD1222 COVID-19 vaccine. Using immunoSEQ multiplex PCR, the repertoire was profiled, and TCRdb retains in-frame clones only, with some absent. The table includes some 180,000 clones, about 89% detected once. Source: peripheral blood, taken 28 days after the second AZD1222 dose. All receptors come from an adult who received the AZD1222 COVID-19 vaccine. Each CDR3 is given with its conserved first and last residue. D genes are given only for firm matches.

V gene | D gene | CDR3 protein
TRBV29-1 | TRBD1 | CSVVGQGAHEQYF
TRBV6-5 | . | CASSPQGGGNNEQFF
TRBV5-1 | . | CASRNRPQVADTQYF
TRBV6-5 | TRBD1 | CASSHDRGSTQHF
TRBV25-1 | . | CASSESLPGNTEAFF
TRBV5-1 | TRBD1 | CASSPGTAEDNSPLHF
TRBV21-1 | . | CAIPGHPDNEQFF
TRBV6-6 | . | CASRQNNSPLHF
TRBV27 | TRBD1 | CASRRGTGMNTEAFF
TRBV6-2/TRBV6-3 | TRBD1 | CASSPSGGYEQYF
TRBV19 | . | CASSMIPEDTDTQYF
TRBV6-5 | . | CASSYGDNEKLFF
TRBV7-3 | TRBD2 | CASSLGRGNTNEQFF
TRBV2 | . | CASSVSLTPDVF
TRBV18 | . | CASSPGQYNEQFF
TRBV2 | TRBD1 | CASTRDRGSYEQYF
TRBV27 | TRBD1 | CATRGGRTGEIYNEQFF
TRBV29-1 | . | CSVTGNEDTQYF
TRBV5-1 | . | CASSSGTPGNTIYF
TRBV18 | TRBD1 | CASSPPSRGRYEGTQYF
TRBV11-3 | . | CASSTPGRTEQFF
TRBV9 | TRBD1 | CASSVGTGDNQPQHF
TRBV12-3/TRBV12-4 | . | CASRPGTSEAFF
TRBV5-1 | . | CASSFRGTQPQHF